Presented here are 18 T cell receptor beta chains from one specimen sequenced in a study of T cells in Graves' hyperthyroidism and ophthalmopathy. RNA transcripts provided the source from which TCR beta CDR3 regions were amplified. The HTBI primer set served for first-round RT-PCR of the TCR CDR3. TCRdb used MiXCR to reprocess the multiplex PCR reads, holding one entry per CDR3 protein. This table has hundreds of thousands of distinct CDR3 sequences, over 11% appearing once. The sequenced material came from blood. These receptors all stem from a woman aged 25-40 years with Graves' hyperthyroidism that later progressed to Graves' ophthalmopathy.

This clonotype appeared many times. This chain joins TRBV27 and TRBJ2-7; 10 positions agree with TRBD1. V trimming: 9 bases; J trimming: 3 bases; junction bases outside the gene matches: 5. Germline V gene lookup returns CDR1 MNHEY and CDR2 SMNVEV (reference sequence). This CDR3 is built from 13 residues. The CDR3 protein is CASRQGARYEQYF. Written as DNA, the CDR3 is TGTGCCAGTAGACAGGGGGCACGCTACGAGCAGTACTTC.

Comment on this clonotype: One junction end disagrees with the germline gene, perhaps due to a read error. The V call is TRBV12-5, the J call TRBJ2-3; 8 bases are a match to TRBD1. CDR3 length: 17 residues. Germline CDR1 LGHNT, CDR2 FRNRAP. The CDR3 sequence: CVSGLVRWAGGADTQYF. Written as DNA, the CDR3 is TGTGTTAGTGGTTTGGTACGGTGGGCAGGGGGCGCAGATACGCAGTATTTT.

This clonotype showed up just a few times. V and J are TRBV29-1 and TRBJ2-7; D could derive from TRBD1 or TRBD2 (5 bases each). Trimming removed 6 bases from V and 0 bases from J, with 18 bases in between. Germline V CDR1 and CDR2: SQVTM, ANQGSEA. This CDR3 is built from 15 residues. The CDR3 DNA follows: TGCAGCGTCCGAGGGCGAGGGGACGACTCCTACGAGCAGTACTTC. Its translation is CSVRGRGDDSYEQYF.

This clonotype occurred many times. The chain has TRBV7-9 and TRBJ1-6; D gene uncertain. The CDR3 is 16 residues long. Germline loops: CDR1 SEHNR, CDR2 FQNEAQ (reference sequence). Trimming took off 4 bases at V and 5 bases at J, with 15 bases between the two ends. The CDR3 sequence: CASSSQAGGNNSPLHF. Written as DNA, the CDR3 is TGTGCCAGCAGCTCCCAGGCCGGCGGCAATAATTCACCCCTCCACTTT.

The chain has TRBV18 and TRBJ2-3; 9 nucleotides line up with TRBD2. The CDR3 covers 16 residues. V was pared by 3 bases and J by 2 bases, with 6 bases of the junction left unmatched. Germline CDR1 reads KGHSH; CDR2 reads LQKENI. CDR3: CASSPLAGTTTDTQYF. The CDR3 nucleotides are TGTGCCAGCTCACCTCTAGCGGGAACCACCACAGATACGCAGTATTTT.

This clonotype was detected a few times. V usage is TRBV12-3 or TRBV12-4 and J usage is TRBJ1-1, with a tentative D call TRBD1 (5 bases). The germline V and J ends were trimmed by 7 bases and 5 bases, with 26 bases remaining between them. The CDR3 covers 17 residues. This CDR3 reads CASTESSRGLRGTEAFF. For the CDR3, the DNA is TGTGCCAGCACCGAAAGTAGCCGGGGGTTAAGGGGAACTGAAGCTTTCTTT.

This chain links TRBV9 with TRBJ2-7, with D hard to call. The germline V gene has CDR1 SGDLS and CDR2 YYNGEE. The CDR3 has 14 amino acids. With 3 bases removed from V and 5 bases from J, the gap between germline ends came to 15 bases. The chain's CDR3 is CASSGSPLHDEQYF. CDR3 DNA: TGTGCCAGCAGCGGGTCACCCCTACACGACGAGCAGTACTTC.

The sample holds many counts of this clonotype. CDR3 region: CASSTPPWSNQPQHF. The CDR3 region has the DNA TGTGCCAGCTCTACGCCCCCGTGGAGCAATCAGCCCCAGCATTTT. The chain links TRBV6-2 or TRBV6-3 to TRBJ1-5; no definite D call. From germline, CDR1 is MNHEY and CDR2 SVGEGT. The CDR3 consists of 15 residues. Deletions cut 8 bases from V and 1 base from J, with 15 bases between.

This clonotype was counted ten times or more. The J gene is TRBJ1-1, the V gene TRBV5-1; 11 bases map to TRBD1. Losses at the gene ends were 3 bases for V and 5 bases for J; bases not matched to a gene: 6. Germline-derived CDR1 and CDR2 are SGHRS and YFSETQ. The CDR3 length is 15 residues. CDR3 in DNA: TGCGCCAGCAGCTGGGGACAGGGGGGGACGACTGAAGCTTTCTTT. It is translated as CASSWGQGGTTEAFF.

About this clonotype itself: A read error may explain this, as a much larger clone is one base away. This sequence joins TRBV11-1 and TRBJ2-7; D is undetermined. The V end was cut by 4 bases, the J end by 2 bases, with 15 bases between. The CDR3 sequence is 15 residues long. CDR1 and CDR2 from the germline V gene are SGHAT and FQDESV (reference sequence). DNA for the CDR3: TGTGCCAGCAGCTCCGCGGCCGGTTTGACCTACGAGCAGTACTTC. Translation: CASSSAAGLTYEQYF.

This clonotype was seen many times. The chain carries TRBV11-2 and TRBJ1-3; D remains ambiguous. CDR3 length equals 15 residues. V was shortened by 2 bases and J by 0 bases, with 8 bases between the two germline ends. Germline lookup yields CDR1 SGHAT and CDR2 FQNNGV. CDR3 loop: CASSLTDGSGNTIYF. CDR3 nucleotides: TGTGCCAGCAGCTTAACAGACGGCTCTGGAAACACCATATATTTT.

As concerns this clonotype: Possible read error: a much larger clone is one base away. This CDR3 reads CATSVSQGAGDTF. As DNA, the CDR3 is TGTGCCACCAGTGTCTCGCAGGGTGCTGGCGACACCTTC. The chain combines TRBV24-1 with TRBJ1-2; perhaps TRBD1 as D (5 bases). Per the germline V gene, CDR1 is KGHDR and CDR2 is SFDVKD. The CDR3 spans 13 residues.

This chain connects TRBV13 to TRBJ2-1; TRBD1 agrees at 8 bases. The J segment lost 9 bases and the V segment lost 8 bases, leaving 12 bases of the junction unmatched. CDR1 and CDR2 from the germline V gene are PRHDT and FYEKMQ (reference sequence). The CDR3 has 14 residues. CDR3 sequence reads: CASRDRGGLFEQFF. In DNA, the CDR3 is TGTGCCAGCCGCGACAGGGGCGGATTATTTGAGCAGTTCTTC.

This clonotype was counted ten times or more. The rearrangement joins TRBV6-1 to TRBJ2-1; a possible D gene is TRBD2 (7 bases). V was shortened by 7 bases and J by 7 bases, with 17 bases between the two germline ends. CDR1 is MNHNS, CDR2 SASEGT, per germline. The CDR3 runs 14 residues. CDR3 sequence (DNA): TGTGCCAGCATGGGGGGGGGCAGTCGGAATGAGCAGTTCTTC. This sequence encodes CASMGGGSRNEQFF.

This clonotype occurred many times. The chain uses TRBV5-8 and TRBJ2-2, with D possibly matching TRBD2 (6 bases). Germline V gene lookup returns CDR1 SGHTS and CDR2 YDEGEE. This CDR3 comprises 14 residues. Trimming shortened V by 5 bases and J by 7 bases, and 15 bases separated the two germline ends. CDR3 protein: CASSSRDGGGELFF. The CDR3 coding sequence is TGTGCCAGCAGTTCCAGGGACGGGGGCGGGGAGCTGTTTTTT.

A word on this clonotype: A much larger clone sits a single nucleotide away, making a read error possible. The V and J genes are TRBV9 and TRBJ2-1; no reliable D call. The CDR3 consists of 17 residues. Per the germline V gene, CDR1 is SGDLS and CDR2 is YYNGEE. CDR3 residues: CAGSVALIGAPYNEQFF. The DNA for the CDR3 is TGTGCCGGCAGCGTAGCCCTCATCGGAGCACCCTACAATGAGCAGTTCTTC.

In this sample, this clonotype turned up many times. J is TRBJ1-5 and V is TRBV3-1; 9 bases agree with TRBD1. This CDR3 comprises 14 residues. V trimming: 8 bases; J trimming: 7 bases; junction bases outside the gene matches: 9. CDR1 is LGHDT, CDR2 YNNKEL, per germline (reference sequence). Written as DNA, the CDR3 is TGTGCCAGCGGAATACAGGGGGCGGCCCAGCCCCAGCATTTT. It encodes CASGIQGAAQPQHF.

This clonotype appeared a few times. The rearrangement uses TRBV5-1 and TRBJ2-7; 10 nucleotides align to TRBD2. Germline-derived CDR1 and CDR2 are SGHRS and YFSETQ. CDR3 length equals 16 residues. The J segment lost 3 bases and the V segment lost 0 bases, leaving 6 bases of the junction unmatched. CDR3 residues: CASSLVPSGRFYEQYF. The CDR3 DNA reads as TGCGCCAGCAGCTTGGTCCCTAGCGGGAGATTCTACGAGCAGTACTTC.